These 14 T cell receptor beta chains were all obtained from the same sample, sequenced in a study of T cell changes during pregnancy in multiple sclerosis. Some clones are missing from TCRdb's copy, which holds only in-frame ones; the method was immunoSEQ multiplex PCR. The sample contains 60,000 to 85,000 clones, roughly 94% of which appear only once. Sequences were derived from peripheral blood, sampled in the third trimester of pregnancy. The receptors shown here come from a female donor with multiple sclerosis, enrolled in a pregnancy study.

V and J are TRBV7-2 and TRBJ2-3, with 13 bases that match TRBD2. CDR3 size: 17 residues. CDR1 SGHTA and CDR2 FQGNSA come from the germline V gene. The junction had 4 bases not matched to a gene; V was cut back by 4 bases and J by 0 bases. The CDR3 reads CASSSTSGGRSTDTQYF. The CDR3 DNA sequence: TGTGCCAGCAGCTCGACTAGCGGGGGGCGAAGCACAGATACGCAGTATTTT. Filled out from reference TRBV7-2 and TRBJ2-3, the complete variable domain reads GAGVSQSPSNKVTEKGKDVELRCDPISGHTALYWYRQSLGQGLEFLIYFQGNSAPDKSGLPSDRFSAERTGGSVSTLTIQRTQQEDSAVYLCASSSTSGGRSTDTQYFGPGTRLTVL.

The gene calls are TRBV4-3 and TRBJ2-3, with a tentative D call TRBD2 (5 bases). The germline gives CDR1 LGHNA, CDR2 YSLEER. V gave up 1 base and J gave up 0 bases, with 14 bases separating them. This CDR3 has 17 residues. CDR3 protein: CASSQVPAVISTDTQYF. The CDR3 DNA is TGCGCCAGCAGCCAAGTCCCAGCGGTTATTAGCACAGATACGCAGTATTTT.

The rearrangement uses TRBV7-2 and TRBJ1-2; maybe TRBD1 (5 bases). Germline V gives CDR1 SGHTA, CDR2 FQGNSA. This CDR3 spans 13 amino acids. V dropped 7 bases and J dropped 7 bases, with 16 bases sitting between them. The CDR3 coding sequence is TGTGCCAGCACCCAAACGCCAGGGTTTGGCTACACCTTC. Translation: CASTQTPGFGYTF. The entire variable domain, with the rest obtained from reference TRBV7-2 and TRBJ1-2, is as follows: GAGVSQSPSNKVTEKGKDVELRCDPISGHTALYWYRQSLGQGLEFLIYFQGNSAPDKSGLPSDRFSAERTGGSVSTLTIQRTQQEDSAVYLCASTQTPGFGYTFGSGTRLTVV.

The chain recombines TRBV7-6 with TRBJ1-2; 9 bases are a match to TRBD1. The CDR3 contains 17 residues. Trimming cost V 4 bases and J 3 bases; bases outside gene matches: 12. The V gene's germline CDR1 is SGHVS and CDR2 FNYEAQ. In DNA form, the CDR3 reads TGTGCCAGCAGCTACAATCCAACAGGGGGCCGGGACTATGGCTACACCTTC. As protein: CASSYNPTGGRDYGYTF. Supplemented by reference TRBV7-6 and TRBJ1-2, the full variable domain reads GAGVSQSPRYKVTKRGQDVALRCDPISGHVSLYWYRQALGQGPEFLTYFNYEAQQDKSGLPNDRFSAERPEGSISTLTIQRTEQRDSAMYRCASSYNPTGGRDYGYTFGSGTRLTVV.

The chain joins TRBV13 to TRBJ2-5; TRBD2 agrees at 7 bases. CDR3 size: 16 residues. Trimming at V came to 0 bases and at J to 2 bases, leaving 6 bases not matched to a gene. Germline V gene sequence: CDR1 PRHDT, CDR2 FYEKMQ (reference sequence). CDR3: CASSLGLAVPQETQYF. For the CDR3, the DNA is TGTGCCAGCAGCTTAGGGCTAGCGGTACCTCAAGAGACCCAGTACTTC. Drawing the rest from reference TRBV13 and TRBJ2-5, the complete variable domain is AAGVIQSPRHLIKEKRETATLKCYPIPRHDTVYWYQQGPGQDPQFLISFYEKMQSDKGSIPDRFSAQQFSDYHSELNMSSLELGDSALYFCASSLGLAVPQETQYFGPGTRLLVL.

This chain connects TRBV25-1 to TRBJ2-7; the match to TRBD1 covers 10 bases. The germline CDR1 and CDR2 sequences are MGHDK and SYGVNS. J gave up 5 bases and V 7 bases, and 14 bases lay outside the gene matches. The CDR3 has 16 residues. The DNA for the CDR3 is TGTGCCAGCACCCAAACCGGGACAGGGGCGCGCCACGAGCAGTACTTC. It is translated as CASTQTGTGARHEQYF.

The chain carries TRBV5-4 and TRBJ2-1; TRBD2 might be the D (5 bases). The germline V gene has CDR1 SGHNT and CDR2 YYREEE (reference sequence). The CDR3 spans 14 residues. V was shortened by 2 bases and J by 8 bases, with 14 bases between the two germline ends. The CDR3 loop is CASSFPGVLYEQFF. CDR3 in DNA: TGTGCCAGCAGCTTCCCCGGGGTGCTTTATGAGCAGTTCTTC. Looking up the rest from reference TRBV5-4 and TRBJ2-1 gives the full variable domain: ETGVTQSPTHLIKTRGQQVTLRCSSQSGHNTVSWYQQALGQGPQFIFQYYREEENGRGNFPPRFSGLQFPNYSSELNVNALELDDSALYLCASSFPGVLYEQFFGPGTRLTVL.

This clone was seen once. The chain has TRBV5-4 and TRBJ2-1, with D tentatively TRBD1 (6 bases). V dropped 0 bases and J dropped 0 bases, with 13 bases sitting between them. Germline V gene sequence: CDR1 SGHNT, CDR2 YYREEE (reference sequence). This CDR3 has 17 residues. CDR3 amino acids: CASSLGGRSSSYNEQFF. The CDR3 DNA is TGTGCCAGCAGCTTGGGGGGGCGCAGTAGCTCCTACAATGAGCAGTTCTTC.

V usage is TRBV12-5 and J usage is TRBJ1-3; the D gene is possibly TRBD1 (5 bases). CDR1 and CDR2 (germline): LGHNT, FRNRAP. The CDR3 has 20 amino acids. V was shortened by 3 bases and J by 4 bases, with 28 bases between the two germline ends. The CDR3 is CASGFSRGARVFLMGNTIYF. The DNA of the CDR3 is TGTGCTAGTGGTTTTTCGCGCGGGGCAAGGGTATTCCTAATGGGAAACACCATATATTTT.

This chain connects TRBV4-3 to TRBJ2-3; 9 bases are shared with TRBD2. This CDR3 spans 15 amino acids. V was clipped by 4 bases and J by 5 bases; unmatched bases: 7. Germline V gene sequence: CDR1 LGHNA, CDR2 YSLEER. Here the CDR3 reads CASSPQGRGGDTQYF. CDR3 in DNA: TGCGCCAGCAGCCCCCAGGGGCGGGGGGGAGATACGCAGTATTTT.

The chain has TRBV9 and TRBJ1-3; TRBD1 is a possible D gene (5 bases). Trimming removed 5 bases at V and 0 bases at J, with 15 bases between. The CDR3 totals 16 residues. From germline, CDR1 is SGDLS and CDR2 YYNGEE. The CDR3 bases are TGTGCCAGCAGTGAAGCAGGGCAGGGCTCTGGAAACACCATATATTTT. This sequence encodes CASSEAGQGSGNTIYF.

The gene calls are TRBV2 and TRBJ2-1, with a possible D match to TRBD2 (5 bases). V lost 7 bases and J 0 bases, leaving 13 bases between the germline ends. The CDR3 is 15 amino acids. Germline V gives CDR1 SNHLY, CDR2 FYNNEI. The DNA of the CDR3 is TGTGCCAGCACCCGCCCGGGGAGCTCCTACAATGAGCAGTTCTTC. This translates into CASTRPGSSYNEQFF.

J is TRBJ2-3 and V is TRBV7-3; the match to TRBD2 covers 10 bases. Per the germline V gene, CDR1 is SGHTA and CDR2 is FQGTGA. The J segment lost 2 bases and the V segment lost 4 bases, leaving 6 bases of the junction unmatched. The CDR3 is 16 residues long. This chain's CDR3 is CASSSKRGGNTDTQYF. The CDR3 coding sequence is TGTGCCAGCAGCTCAAAGCGGGGGGGAAACACAGATACGCAGTATTTT. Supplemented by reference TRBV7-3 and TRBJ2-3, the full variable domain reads GAGVSQTPSNKVTEKGKYVELRCDPISGHTALYWYRQSLGQGPEFLIYFQGTGAADDSGLPNDRFFAVRPEGSVSTLKIQRTERGDSAVYLCASSSKRGGNTDTQYFGPGTRLTVL.

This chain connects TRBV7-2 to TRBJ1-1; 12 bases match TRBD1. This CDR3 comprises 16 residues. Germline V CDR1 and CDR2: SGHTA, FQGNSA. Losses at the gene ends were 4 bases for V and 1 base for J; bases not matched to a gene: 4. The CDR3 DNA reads TGTGCCAGCAGCTGGAGGGGACAGGGGGCGAACACTGAAGCTTTCTTT. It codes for CASSWRGQGANTEAFF.